The clone carrying this T cell receptor (beta chain) was detected a few times. This sample is part of a study of T cells of healthy individuals. V lost 7 bases, J lost 3 bases, and 5 bases stayed unmatched. The CDR3 consists of 14 residues. Germline V CDR1 and CDR2: SEHNR, FQNEAQ (reference sequence). Via MiXCR, TCRdb re-called the 5' RACE reads, giving one row per CDR3 protein. The sample holds around 53,000 distinct CDR3 sequences, roughly 14% seen once. The rearrangement links TRBV7-9 to TRBJ1-1; 10 nucleotides agree with TRBD1. The clonotype comes from a human donor in good health. The CDR3 loop reads CASTTGGPYTEAFF. The CDR3 DNA is TGTGCCAGCACGACAGGGGGCCCCTACACTGAAGCTTTCTTT.